Here is one T cell receptor beta chain with its context. Germline V gene lookup returns CDR1 LNHDA and CDR2 SQIVND (reference sequence). This CDR3 spans 14 amino acids. Trimming took 3 bases from V and 0 from J, leaving 6 bases between them. These data belong to a study of long-term antiretroviral therapy in people with HIV. The authors ran the immunoSEQ assay, v3.0, at survey level. The assay was immunoSEQ multiplex PCR, and TCRdb's table has in-frame clones only and misses some. The table has about 21,000 clones, under 90% seen once. This TCR was sampled from a man aged 50 to 60 with HIV. The specimen was unsorted PBMCs, collected at the start of antiretroviral therapy. V and J are TRBV19 and TRBJ1-3; no clear D gene. Here the CDR3 DNA reads TGTGCCAGTAGTATTAGTGACTCTGGAAACACCATATATTTT. Its protein is CASSISDSGNTIYF.